This T cell receptor beta chain comes out of a study of blood T cell repertoires in COVID-19. Study information: The United States, Italy and Spain provided the acute and convalescent COVID-19 samples. PBMCs, B-cell-depleted T cells, or T cells provided the cDNA or gDNA that made up the material.

Per the study methods: Amplification of reference gene primers was used by the study to estimate nucleated cell counts. Produced via immunoSEQ multiplex PCR; TCRdb's table is partial and in-frame only. The D gene and trimming were derived from the DNA, and the V and J assignments and clone size from that table. This table holds about 280,000 clones, 75% to 85% found once. The sequencing sample was made of peripheral blood. The receptor was derived from a man aged 45-65 years with active or convalescent COVID-19.

CDR3 amino acids: CAISERGRADTQYF. CDR3 sequence (DNA): TGTGCCATCAGTGAACGAGGGCGCGCAGATACGCAGTATTTT. The genes are TRBV10-3 and TRBJ2-3, with D possibly being TRBD2 (5 bases). The V end was cut by 3 bases, the J end by 4 bases, with 11 bases between. CDR1 is ENHRY and CDR2 is SYGVKD in the germline V gene. The CDR3 totals 14 residues.